This T cell receptor beta chain was retrieved from a study of cytomegalovirus exposure and HLA in healthy donors. The primer mix had 60 Vbeta and 13 Jbeta primers. Sequencing was performed with immunoSEQ multiplex PCR; in TCRdb, only in-frame clones are kept and a portion is missing. The sample lists 130,000 to 150,000 clones; about 80% were seen once. Germline V gene sequence: CDR1 ENHRY, CDR2 SYGVKD. V was trimmed by 4 bases and J by 0 bases, leaving 11 bases between them. CDR3 length: 15 residues. Sequenced sample: PBMCs. The genes are TRBV10-3 and TRBJ2-3, with D possibly matching TRBD1 (5 bases). The receptor was derived from a young man in good health and CMV-seronegative. CDR3 sequence reads: CAISVDGASTDTQYF. CDR3 coding DNA: TGTGCCATCAGTGTTGATGGGGCCAGCACAGATACGCAGTATTTT.